One sample yielded the 12 T cell receptor beta chains listed below, sequenced in a study of cytomegalovirus exposure and HLA in healthy donors. PCR primers comprised 60 Vbeta and 13 Jbeta primers. Produced via immunoSEQ multiplex PCR; TCRdb's table is partial and in-frame only. The table has tens of thousands of clones, around 73% seen once; the top ten hold 4.5% to 5.5%. Input material: PBMCs. The source is a man aged 50 or older in good health and CMV-seronegative.

The J gene is TRBJ1-1, the V gene TRBV9; the D is unclear. The CDR3 runs to 13 residues. Germline CDR1 SGDLS, CDR2 YYNGEE. Trimming removed 0 bases at V and 4 bases at J, with 7 bases between. CDR3 loop: CASSVGSGTEAFF. The CDR3 coding sequence is TGTGCCAGCAGCGTAGGTTCGGGCACTGAAGCTTTCTTT.

The gene calls are TRBV5-5 and TRBJ2-3; possible D gene TRBD2, 6 bases. The length of the CDR3 is 15 residues. The V and J ends lost 0 bases and 3 bases respectively, with 11 bases between them. The V gene's germline CDR1 is SGHKS and CDR2 YYEKEE (reference sequence). The CDR3 DNA reads TGTGCCAGCAGCTTGGAAGGGAGGTGGACAGATACGCAGTATTTT. It is translated as CASSLEGRWTDTQYF.

The chain employs TRBV12-5 and TRBJ1-2; the D gene is possibly TRBD1 (6 bases). CDR3 length: 14 residues. Deletions cut 3 bases from V and 2 bases from J, with 10 bases between. Germline V gives CDR1 LGHNT, CDR2 FRNRAP. The CDR3 sequence is CASGLGGRNYGYTF. In DNA form, the CDR3 reads TGTGCTAGTGGTTTAGGGGGACGGAACTATGGCTACACCTTC. Using reference TRBV12-5 and TRBJ1-2 for the parts outside the CDR3, the full variable domain is DARVTQTPRHKVTEMGQEVTMRCQPILGHNTVFWYRQTMMQGLELLAYFRNRAPLDDSGMPKDRFSAEMPDATLATLKIQPSEPRDSAVYFCASGLGGRNYGYTFGSGTRLTVV.

The CDR3 region has the DNA TGTGCCAGCAGTGAGGGGACAGGGGGTAGGGTTCGCAATCAGCCCCAGCATTTT. Encoded protein: CASSEGTGGRVRNQPQHF. The chain combines TRBV2 with TRBJ1-5, with 11 bases matching TRBD1. This CDR3 has 18 residues. With 3 bases clipped from V and 2 bases from J, the junction kept 9 bases outside the gene matches. Germline V gives CDR1 SNHLY, CDR2 FYNNEI.

V gene TRBV12-5 combines with J gene TRBJ2-3, with D possibly matching TRBD2 (5 bases). The CDR3 loop spans 14 amino acids. Germline lookup yields CDR1 LGHNT and CDR2 FRNRAP. V was shortened by 1 base and J by 4 bases, with 9 bases between the two germline ends. This CDR3 reads CASGLGLSADTQYF. CDR3 nucleotide sequence: TGTGCTAGTGGTTTGGGACTTAGCGCAGATACGCAGTATTTT.

This chain joins TRBV5-1 and TRBJ2-3; D may be TRBD1 (5 bases). Trimming pared 0 bases from V and 9 bases from J, leaving 14 bases between. Germline loops: CDR1 SGHRS, CDR2 YFSETQ. CDR3 size: 14 residues. For the CDR3, the DNA is TGCGCCAGCAGCTTGGACCAGGGCGCGGACACGCAGTATTTT. Protein product: CASSLDQGADTQYF. The full variable domain, its missing parts supplied by reference TRBV5-1 and TRBJ2-3, is KAGVTQTPRYLIKTRGQQVTLSCSPISGHRSVSWYQQTPGQGLQFLFEYFSETQRNKGNFPGRFSGRQFSNSRSEMNVSTLELGDSALYLCASSLDQGADTQYFGPGTRLTVL.

The chain carries TRBV6-1 and TRBJ1-2; possible D gene TRBD1, 5 bases. The V gene's germline CDR1 is MNHNS and CDR2 SASEGT. The germline V and J ends were trimmed by 8 bases and 3 bases, with 13 bases remaining between them. The CDR3 has 13 residues. This chain's CDR3 is CASSPGLYYGYTF. In nucleotides, the CDR3 is TGTGCCAGCTCACCAGGGTTATACTATGGCTACACCTTC.

The chain has TRBV2 and TRBJ2-7, with TRBD1 identical over 10 bases. Germline CDR1 and CDR2: SNHLY and FYNNEI. This CDR3 is 13 amino acids long. V trimming: 7 bases; J trimming: 7 bases; junction bases outside the gene matches: 7. The CDR3 DNA sequence: TGTGCCAGCAATATGGACAGGGGGGGTGAGCAGTACTTC. Protein: CASNMDRGGEQYF.

The V call is TRBV5-6, the J call TRBJ2-7; 8 bases map to TRBD1. This CDR3 is 14 amino acids long. Germline V CDR1 and CDR2: SGHDT, YYEEEE. V was pared by 6 bases and J by 6 bases, with 11 bases of the junction left unmatched. This CDR3 reads CASNLEQGVSEQYF. The CDR3, as DNA: TGTGCCAGCAACCTCGAACAGGGGGTTTCCGAGCAGTACTTC.

The chain joins TRBV5-1 to TRBJ2-7; 8 bases match TRBD1. V dropped 0 bases and J dropped 4; count of bases not matched to a gene: 3. Per the germline V gene, CDR1 is SGHRS and CDR2 is YFSETQ. The CDR3 has 14 residues. The CDR3 nucleotides read TGCGCCAGCAGCTTGGGGACAGGGAAGTACGAGCAGTACTTC. Translating gives CASSLGTGKYEQYF.

V usage is TRBV29-1 and J usage is TRBJ2-3; D perhaps matches TRBD1 (6 bases). The V end lost 5 bases, the J end lost 4 bases, and 19 bases lay between the germline ends. The CDR3 loop spans 15 amino acids. Germline CDR1 is SQVTM and CDR2 is ANQGSEA. CDR3 residues: CSVLGARTPADTQYF. In DNA form, the CDR3 reads TGCAGCGTTTTGGGGGCGAGGACGCCCGCAGATACGCAGTATTTT.

The rearrangement joins TRBV19 to TRBJ2-3; a possible D gene is TRBD1 (5 bases). This CDR3 comprises 12 residues. Germline values: CDR1 LNHDA, CDR2 SQIVND (reference sequence). V was pared by 11 bases and J by 6 bases, with 15 bases between. The CDR3 spells CAGGQAPDTQYF. CDR3 coding DNA: TGTGCCGGCGGACAAGCTCCGGATACGCAGTATTTT.